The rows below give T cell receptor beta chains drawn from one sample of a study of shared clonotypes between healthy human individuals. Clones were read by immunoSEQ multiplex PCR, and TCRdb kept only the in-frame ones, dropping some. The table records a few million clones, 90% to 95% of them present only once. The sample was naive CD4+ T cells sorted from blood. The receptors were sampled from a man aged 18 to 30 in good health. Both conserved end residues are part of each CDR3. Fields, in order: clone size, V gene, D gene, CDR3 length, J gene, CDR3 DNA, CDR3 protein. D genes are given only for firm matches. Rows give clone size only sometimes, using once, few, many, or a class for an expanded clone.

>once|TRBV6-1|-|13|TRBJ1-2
TGTGCCAGCAGTGTCTATAGGGCGGGTGGCTACACCTTC
CASSVYRAGGYTF
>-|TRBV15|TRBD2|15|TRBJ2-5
TGTGCCACCAGCGTGGGACTAGCAGTCCAAGAGACCCAGTACTTC
CATSVGLAVQETQYF
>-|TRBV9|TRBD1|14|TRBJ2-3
TGTGCCAGCAGCGTAGTCGAAACAGGGGGGACGCAGTATTTT
CASSVVETGGTQYF
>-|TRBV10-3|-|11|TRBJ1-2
TGTGCCATCAGTGAGAAATATGGCTACACCTTC
CAISEKYGYTF
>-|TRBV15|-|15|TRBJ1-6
TGTGCCACCAGCAGAGATCAACAGGGCAATTCACCCCTCCACTTT
CATSRDQQGNSPLHF
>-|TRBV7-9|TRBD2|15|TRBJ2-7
TGTGCCAGCAGCTTATATACGGGGGGGACCTACGAGCAGTACTTC
CASSLYTGGTYEQYF
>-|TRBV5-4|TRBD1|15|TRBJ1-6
TGTGCCAGCAGCTCAAAAGAACAGGGGGATTCACCCCTCCACTTT
CASSSKEQGDSPLHF
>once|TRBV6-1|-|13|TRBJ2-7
TGTGCCAGCAGTGAGAACAGCCCTTACGAGCAGTACTTC
CASSENSPYEQYF
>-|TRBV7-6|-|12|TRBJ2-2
TGTGCCAGCAGCCTCGTAATCGGGGAGCTGTTTTTT
CASSLVIGELFF
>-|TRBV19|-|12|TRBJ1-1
TGTGCCAGTAGTATATCGGCGTACAAAGCTTTCTTT
CASSISAYKAFF
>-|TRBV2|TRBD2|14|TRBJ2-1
TGTGCCAGCAGCCAACTAGCGGCGTACAATGAGCAGTTCTTC
CASSQLAAYNEQFF
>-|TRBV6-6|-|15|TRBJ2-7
TGTGCCAGCAGTCCTCGGGACTCAGGAACCTACGAGCAGTACTTC
CASSPRDSGTYEQYF
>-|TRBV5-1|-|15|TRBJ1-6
TGCGCCAGCAGGGACGGGAGCTCCTATAATTCACCCCTCCACTTT
CASRDGSSYNSPLHF
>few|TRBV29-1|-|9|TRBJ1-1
TGCAGCTCCGGGCCTGAAGCTTTCTTT
CSSGPEAFF
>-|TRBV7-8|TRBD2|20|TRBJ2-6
TGTGCCAGCAGCTTATTGGGACTAGCGGGATTTGGCTCTGGGGCCAACGTCCTGACTTTC
CASSLLGLAGFGSGANVLTF
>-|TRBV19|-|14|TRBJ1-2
TGTGCCAGTAGTATAGGGTGGCAGAACTATGGCTACACCTTC
CASSIGWQNYGYTF
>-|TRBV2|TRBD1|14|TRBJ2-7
TGTGCCAGCAGTCCACAGGGGGCAATGGGCGAGCAGTACTTC
CASSPQGAMGEQYF
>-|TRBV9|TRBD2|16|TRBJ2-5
TGTGCCAGCAGCGTAGGAGGCGGGGGGGTCCAAGAGACCCAGTACTTC
CASSVGGGGVQETQYF